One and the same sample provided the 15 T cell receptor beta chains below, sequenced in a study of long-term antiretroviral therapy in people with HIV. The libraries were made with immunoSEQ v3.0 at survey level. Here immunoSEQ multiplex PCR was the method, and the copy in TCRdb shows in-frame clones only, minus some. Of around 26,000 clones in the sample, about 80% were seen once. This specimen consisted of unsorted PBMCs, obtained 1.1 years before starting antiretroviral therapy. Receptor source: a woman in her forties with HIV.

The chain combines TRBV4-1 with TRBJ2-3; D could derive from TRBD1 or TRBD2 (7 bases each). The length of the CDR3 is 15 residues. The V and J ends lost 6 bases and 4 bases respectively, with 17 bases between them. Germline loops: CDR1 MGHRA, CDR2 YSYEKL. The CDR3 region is CASSQGGGSADTQYF. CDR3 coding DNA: TGCGCCAGCAGTCAGGGGGGGGGTAGTGCAGATACGCAGTATTTT.

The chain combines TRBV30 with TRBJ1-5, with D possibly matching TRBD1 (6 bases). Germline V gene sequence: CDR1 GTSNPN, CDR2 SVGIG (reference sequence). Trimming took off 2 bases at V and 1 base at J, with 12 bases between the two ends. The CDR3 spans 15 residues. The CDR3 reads CAWSPRTVSNQPQHF. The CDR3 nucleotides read TGTGCCTGGAGTCCGCGGACAGTGAGCAATCAGCCCCAGCATTTT.

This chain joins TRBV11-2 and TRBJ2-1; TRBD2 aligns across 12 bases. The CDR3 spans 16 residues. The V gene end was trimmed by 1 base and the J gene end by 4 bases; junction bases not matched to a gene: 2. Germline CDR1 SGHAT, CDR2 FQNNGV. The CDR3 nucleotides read TGTGCCAGCAGCTTAGGACTAGCGGGAGTTTACAATGAGCAGTTCTTC. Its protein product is CASSLGLAGVYNEQFF.

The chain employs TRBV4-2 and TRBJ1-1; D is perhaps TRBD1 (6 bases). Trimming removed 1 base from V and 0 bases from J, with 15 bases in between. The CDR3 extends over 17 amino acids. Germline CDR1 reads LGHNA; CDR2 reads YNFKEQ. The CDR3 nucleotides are TGTGCCAGCAGCCAAGTAAGGGGGGATGAAGTGAACACTGAAGCTTTCTTT. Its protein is CASSQVRGDEVNTEAFF.

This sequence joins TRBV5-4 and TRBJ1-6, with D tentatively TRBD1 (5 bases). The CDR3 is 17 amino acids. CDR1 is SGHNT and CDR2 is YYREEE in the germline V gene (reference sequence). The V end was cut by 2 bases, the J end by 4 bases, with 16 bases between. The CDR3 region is CASSFGGAGAYNSPLHF. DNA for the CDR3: TGTGCCAGCAGCTTCGGCGGGGCCGGGGCATATAATTCACCCCTCCACTTT.

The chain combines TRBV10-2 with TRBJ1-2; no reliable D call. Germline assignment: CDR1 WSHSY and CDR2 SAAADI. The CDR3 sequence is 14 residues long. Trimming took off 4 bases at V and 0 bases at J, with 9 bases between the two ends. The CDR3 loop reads CASSGVLANYGYTF. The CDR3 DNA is TGCGCCAGCAGTGGAGTGTTAGCTAACTATGGCTACACCTTC.

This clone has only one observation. The CDR3 DNA sequence: TGTGCCTGGAGTAAAACTGGAAATAGCAATCAGCCCCAGCATTTT. Translating it yields CAWSKTGNSNQPQHF. The chain couples TRBV30 to TRBJ1-5; D gene unclear. CDR1 is GTSNPN, CDR2 SVGIG, per germline (reference sequence). The CDR3 extends over 15 amino acids. The V gene lost 2 bases and the J gene lost 0 bases, with 11 bases spanning the gap.

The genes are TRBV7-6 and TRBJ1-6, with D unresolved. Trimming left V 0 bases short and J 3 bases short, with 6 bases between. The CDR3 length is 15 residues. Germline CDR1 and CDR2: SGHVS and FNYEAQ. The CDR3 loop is CASSLAINYNSPLHF. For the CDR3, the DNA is TGTGCCAGCAGCTTAGCCATAAACTATAATTCACCCCTCCACTTT.

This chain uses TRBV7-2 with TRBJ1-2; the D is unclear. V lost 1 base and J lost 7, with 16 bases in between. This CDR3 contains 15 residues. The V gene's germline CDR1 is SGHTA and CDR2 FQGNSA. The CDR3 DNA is TGTGCCAGCAGCTTAGGGACTATCCTCTTTCGTGGCTACACCTTC. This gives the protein CASSLGTILFRGYTF.

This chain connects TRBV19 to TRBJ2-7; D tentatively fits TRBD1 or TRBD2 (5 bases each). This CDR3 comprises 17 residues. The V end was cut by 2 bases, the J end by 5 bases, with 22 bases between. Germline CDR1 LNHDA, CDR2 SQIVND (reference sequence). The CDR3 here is CASSISRGGSAYHEQYF. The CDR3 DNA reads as TGTGCCAGTAGTATATCCCGGGGCGGGTCAGCATACCACGAGCAGTACTTC.

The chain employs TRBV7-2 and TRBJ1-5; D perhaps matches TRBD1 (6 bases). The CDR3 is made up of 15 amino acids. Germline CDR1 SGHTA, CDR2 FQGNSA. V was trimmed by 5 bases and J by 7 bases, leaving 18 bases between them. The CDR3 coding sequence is TGTGCCAGCAGCGCCGCCTCACAGGGTTACCAGCCCCAGCATTTT. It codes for CASSAASQGYQPQHF.

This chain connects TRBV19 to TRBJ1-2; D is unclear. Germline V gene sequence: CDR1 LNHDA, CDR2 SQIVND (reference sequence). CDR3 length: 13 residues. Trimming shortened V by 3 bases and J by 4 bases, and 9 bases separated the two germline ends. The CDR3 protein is CASSIGQVYGYTF. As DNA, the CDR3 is TGTGCCAGTAGTATCGGGCAGGTCTATGGCTACACCTTC. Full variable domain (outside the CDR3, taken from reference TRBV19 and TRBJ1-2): DGGITQSPKYLFRKEGQNVTLSCEQNLNHDAMYWYRQDPGQGLRLIYYSQIVNDFQKGDIAEGYSVSREKKESFPLTVTSAQKNPTAFYLCASSIGQVYGYTFGSGTRLTVV.

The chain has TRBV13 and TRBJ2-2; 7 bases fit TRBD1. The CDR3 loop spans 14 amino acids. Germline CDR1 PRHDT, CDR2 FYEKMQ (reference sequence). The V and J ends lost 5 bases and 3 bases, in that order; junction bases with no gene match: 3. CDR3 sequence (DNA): TGTGCCAGCAGCCGGGACAGAGACACCGGGGAGCTGTTTTTT. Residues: CASSRDRDTGELFF.

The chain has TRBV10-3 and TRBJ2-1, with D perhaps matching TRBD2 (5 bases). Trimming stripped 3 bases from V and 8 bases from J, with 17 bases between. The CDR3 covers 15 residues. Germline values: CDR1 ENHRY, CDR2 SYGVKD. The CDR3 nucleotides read TGTGCCATCAGTGACGTCGGGGTCTACGGCGATGAGCAGTTCTTC. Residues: CAISDVGVYGDEQFF.

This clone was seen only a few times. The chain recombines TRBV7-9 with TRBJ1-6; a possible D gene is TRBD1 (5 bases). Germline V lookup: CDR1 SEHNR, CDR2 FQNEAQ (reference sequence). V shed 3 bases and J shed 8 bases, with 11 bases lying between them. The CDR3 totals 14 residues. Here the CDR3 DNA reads TGTGCCAGCAGCTTCATAACAGGATATTCACCCCTCCACTTT. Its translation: CASSFITGYSPLHF.